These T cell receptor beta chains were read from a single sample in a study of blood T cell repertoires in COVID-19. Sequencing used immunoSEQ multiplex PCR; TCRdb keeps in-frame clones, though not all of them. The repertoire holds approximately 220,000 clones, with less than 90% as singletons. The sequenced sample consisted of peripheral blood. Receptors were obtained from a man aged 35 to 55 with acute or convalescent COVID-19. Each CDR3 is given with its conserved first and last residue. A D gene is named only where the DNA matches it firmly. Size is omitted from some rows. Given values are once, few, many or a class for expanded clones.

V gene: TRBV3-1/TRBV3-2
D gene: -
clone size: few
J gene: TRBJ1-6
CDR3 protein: CASNQEAGYNSPLHF
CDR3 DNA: TGTGCCAGCAACCAGGAAGCAGGGTATAATTCACCCCTCCACTTT

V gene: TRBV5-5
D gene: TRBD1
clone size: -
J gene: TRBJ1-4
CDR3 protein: CASSPTGYLGEKLFF
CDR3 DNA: TGTGCCAGCAGCCCGACAGGGTACCTGGGAGAAAAACTGTTTTTT

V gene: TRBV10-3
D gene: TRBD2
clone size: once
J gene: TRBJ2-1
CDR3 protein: CAISESTSIPYNEQFF
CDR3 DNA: TGTGCCATCAGTGAGTCGACTAGCATCCCCTACAATGAGCAGTTCTTC

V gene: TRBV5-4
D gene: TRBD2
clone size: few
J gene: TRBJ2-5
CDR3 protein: CASSLSGGTKETQYF
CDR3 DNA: TGTGCCAGCAGCCTCTCGGGAGGGACTAAAGAGACCCAGTACTTC

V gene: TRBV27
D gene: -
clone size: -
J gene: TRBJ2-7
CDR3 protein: CASSVGSLYEQYF
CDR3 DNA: TGTGCCAGCAGTGTCGGGAGTCTGTACGAGCAGTACTTC

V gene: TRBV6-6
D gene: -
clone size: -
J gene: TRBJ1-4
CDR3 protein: CATSRPAGGNEKLFF
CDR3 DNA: TGTGCCACCAGTCGGCCAGCCGGGGGAAATGAAAAACTGTTTTTT

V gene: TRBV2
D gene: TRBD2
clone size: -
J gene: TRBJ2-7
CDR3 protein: CASSAGLGAYEQYF
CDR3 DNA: TGTGCCAGCAGTGCCGGACTAGGCGCCTACGAGCAGTACTTC

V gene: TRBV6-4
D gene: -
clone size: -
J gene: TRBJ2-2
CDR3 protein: CASSDQGRGNTGELFF
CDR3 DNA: TGTGCCAGCAGTGACCAGGGCAGGGGGAACACCGGGGAGCTGTTTTTT

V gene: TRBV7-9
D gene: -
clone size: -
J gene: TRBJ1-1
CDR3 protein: CASSLMAENTEAFF
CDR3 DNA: TGTGCCAGCAGCTTAATGGCTGAGAACACTGAAGCTTTCTTT

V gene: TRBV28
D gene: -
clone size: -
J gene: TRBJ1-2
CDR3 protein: CAIVSGHYGYTF
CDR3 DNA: TGTGCCATCGTGAGCGGCCACTATGGCTACACCTTC

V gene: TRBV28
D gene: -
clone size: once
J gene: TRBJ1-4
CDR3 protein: CASRGGGEGNEKLFF
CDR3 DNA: TGTGCCAGCAGGGGGGGAGGTGAAGGTAATGAAAAACTGTTTTTT